These 29 T cell receptor beta chains originate from one sample sequenced in a study of blood T cell repertoires in COVID-19. Clones were sequenced by immunoSEQ multiplex PCR, and TCRdb holds only the in-frame ones, with some missing. The table shows about 270,000 clones, with approximately 90% occurring only once. What was sequenced was PBMCs or T cells enriched from blood (not recorded which). The receptor set was obtained from a woman between 40 and 55 years old with acute COVID-19.

The chain combines TRBV14 with TRBJ1-1; possibly TRBD1 for D (5 bases). This CDR3 contains 16 residues. Trimming pared 4 bases from V and 0 bases from J, leaving 15 bases between. Germline CDR1 reads SGHDN; CDR2 reads FVKESK. CDR3 DNA: TGTGCCAGCAGCCCCCTATGGGGGGAGATGAACACTGAAGCTTTCTTT. Amino acid sequence: CASSPLWGEMNTEAFF. Variable domain in full (rest from reference TRBV14 and TRBJ1-1): EAGVTQFPSHSVIEKGQTVTLRCDPISGHDNLYWYRRVMGKEIKFLLHFVKESKQDESGMPNNRFLAERTGGTYSTLKVQPAELEDSGVYFCASSPLWGEMNTEAFFGQGTRLTVV.

The genes are TRBV9 and TRBJ2-3; D gene unclear. From germline, CDR1 is SGDLS and CDR2 YYNGEE. The CDR3 totals 14 residues. With 0 bases removed from V and 0 bases from J, the gap between germline ends came to 5 bases. The CDR3 coding sequence is TGTGCCAGCAGCGTAGATACTAGCACAGATACGCAGTATTTT. It translates to CASSVDTSTDTQYF. Supplemented by reference TRBV9 and TRBJ2-3, the full variable domain reads DSGVTQTPKHLITATGQRVTLRCSPRSGDLSVYWYQQSLDQGLQFLIQYYNGEERAKGNILERFSAQQFPDLHSELNLSSLELGDSALYFCASSVDTSTDTQYFGPGTRLTVL.

As for this clone: This same CDR3 is encoded by further DNA sequences in the sample. V gene TRBV15 combines with J gene TRBJ1-5, with TRBD1 identical over 10 bases. Germline V gives CDR1 LNHNV, CDR2 YYDKDF (reference sequence). This CDR3 contains 16 residues. V gave up 1 base and J gave up 2 bases; unmatched junction bases: 2. CDR3 protein: CATSRGGTGGNQPQHF. The CDR3 DNA follows: TGTGCCACCAGCAGAGGTGGGACAGGGGGCAATCAGCCCCAGCATTTT. The complete variable domain, with remaining parts taken from reference TRBV15 and TRBJ1-5, reads DAMVIQNPRYQVTQFGKPVTLSCSQTLNHNVMYWYQQKSSQAPKLLFHYYDKDFNNEADTPDNFQSRRPNTSFCFLDIRSPGLGDTAMYLCATSRGGTGGNQPQHFGDGTRLSIL.

This chain links TRBV30 with TRBJ1-4; 7 positions agree with TRBD1. The V gene's germline CDR1 is GTSNPN and CDR2 SVGIG (reference sequence). Unmatched junction bases numbered 9, after V lost 2 bases and J lost 6 bases. The CDR3 has 15 amino acids. The CDR3 loop is CAWSTGAGLHEKLFF. DNA for the CDR3: TGTGCCTGGAGTACAGGGGCTGGGTTACATGAAAAACTGTTTTTT.

This clone was observed once. V gene TRBV19 combines with J gene TRBJ1-2; D gene uncertain. This CDR3 has 13 amino acids. Trimming stripped 5 bases from V and 2 bases from J, with 9 bases between. Per germline, CDR1 LNHDA and CDR2 SQIVND (reference sequence). The CDR3 loop is CASSVAENYGYTF. The CDR3 DNA follows: TGTGCCAGTAGTGTCGCGGAAAACTATGGCTACACCTTC.

The chain links TRBV28 to TRBJ1-5, with 7 bases identical to TRBD1. The V segment lost 5 bases and the J segment 7 bases; nucleotides outside the gene matches: 11. CDR3 size: 15 residues. The germline CDR1 and CDR2 sequences are MDHEN and SYDVKM. The CDR3 DNA reads as TGTGCCAGCAGTGAAGCTCGACAGGGAGTGCAGCCCCAGCATTTT. It codes for CASSEARQGVQPQHF. Together with reference TRBV28 and TRBJ1-5, the CDR3 gives the full variable domain: DVKVTQSSRYLVKRTGEKVFLECVQDMDHENMFWYRQDPGLGLRLIYFSYDVKMKEKGDIPEGYSVSREKKERFSLILESASTNQTSMYLCASSEARQGVQPQHFGDGTRLSIL.

This rearrangement joins TRBV19 to TRBJ1-1; 8 bases map to TRBD1. Trimming took 5 bases from V and 5 from J; bases not matched to a gene: 10. CDR1 and CDR2 from the germline V gene are LNHDA and SQIVND (reference sequence). The CDR3 extends over 15 amino acids. CDR3 in amino acids: CASSLRQGIWTEAFF. CDR3 DNA sequence: TGTGCCAGTAGTCTCCGACAGGGGATATGGACTGAAGCTTTCTTT.

V is TRBV4-1 and J is TRBJ2-1, with 7 bases fitting TRBD2. Germline CDR1 is MGHRA and CDR2 is YSYEKL. The V segment lost 1 base and the J segment 8 bases; nucleotides outside the gene matches: 8. The CDR3 has 15 residues. CDR3: CASSQAAGVMYEQFF. The CDR3 DNA reads as TGCGCCAGCAGCCAAGCGGCGGGAGTTATGTATGAGCAGTTCTTC.

V is TRBV7-6 and J is TRBJ1-4; tentative D call: TRBD1 (6 bases). V was shortened by 0 bases and J by 8 bases, with 13 bases between the two germline ends. The CDR3 is 15 amino acids. Per the germline V gene, CDR1 is SGHVS and CDR2 is FNYEAQ. The CDR3 is CASSLAGGSREKLFF. The CDR3 nucleotides read TGTGCCAGCAGCTTAGCAGGGGGTAGTCGCGAAAAACTGTTTTTT.

This chain uses TRBV3-1 (or the pseudogene TRBV3-2) with TRBJ1-6, with D possibly TRBD1 on 6 matching bases. V was pared by 3 bases and J by 7 bases, with 10 bases between. The length of the CDR3 is 14 residues. Germline CDR1 is LGHDT and CDR2 is YNNKEL (reference sequence). For the CDR3, the DNA is TGTGCCAGCAGCCATAAAGGACAGAATTCACCCCTCCACTTT. It translates to CASSHKGQNSPLHF.

This chain links TRBV6-1 with TRBJ2-5, with TRBD2 matching 12 bases. This CDR3 has 15 residues. CDR1 is MNHNS and CDR2 is SASEGT in the germline V gene. V shed 2 bases and J 2 bases; nucleotides not matched to a gene: 0. CDR3 loop: CASSELAGGQETQYF. CDR3 sequence (DNA): TGTGCCAGCAGTGAACTAGCGGGGGGGCAAGAGACCCAGTACTTC.

V is TRBV5-4 and J is TRBJ2-3; D is ambiguous. V was clipped by 0 bases and J by 5 bases, with 7 bases between them. The germline V gene has CDR1 SGHNT and CDR2 YYREEE (reference sequence). The CDR3 length is 13 residues. CDR3 DNA: TGTGCCAGCAGCTTGGTGGCGGTAGATACGCAGTATTTT. Amino acid sequence: CASSLVAVDTQYF.

The chain couples TRBV28 to TRBJ2-5; perhaps TRBD1 as D (5 bases). The V gene lost 6 bases and the J gene lost 0 bases, with 8 bases spanning the gap. The CDR3 totals 13 residues. CDR1 is MDHEN and CDR2 is SYDVKM in the germline V gene. DNA of the CDR3: TGTGCCAGCAGATCGACAGACCAAGAGACCCAGTACTTC. It translates to CASRSTDQETQYF.

V usage is TRBV5-1 and J usage is TRBJ2-3, with 8 bases that match TRBD2. CDR1 SGHRS and CDR2 YFSETQ come from the germline V gene. The CDR3 contains 15 residues. V lost 2 bases, J lost 1 base, and 3 bases stayed unmatched. In nucleotides, the CDR3 is TGCGCCAGCAGCTTAGCGGGGGCCCGCACAGATACGCAGTATTTT. Protein sequence: CASSLAGARTDTQYF.

V usage is TRBV7-3 and J usage is TRBJ2-1; 9 positions match TRBD1. The CDR3 is 16 residues long. The trim removed 6 bases at V and 4 bases at J, leaving 10 bases unmatched. Germline CDR1 and CDR2: SGHTA and FQGTGA. The CDR3 DNA reads as TGTGCCAGCAGTCCACCGGGACAGGGAAGTTACAATGAGCAGTTCTTC. Amino acid sequence: CASSPPGQGSYNEQFF. The full variable domain, with the rest looked up from reference TRBV7-3 and TRBJ2-1, is GAGVSQTPSNKVTEKGKYVELRCDPISGHTALYWYRQSLGQGPEFLIYFQGTGAADDSGLPNDRFFAVRPEGSVSTLKIQRTERGDSAVYLCASSPPGQGSYNEQFFGPGTRLTVL.

The rearrangement links TRBV11-2 to TRBJ2-7; 7 bases match TRBD1. This CDR3 has 15 amino acids. V dropped 5 bases and J dropped 1; count of bases not matched to a gene: 8. The germline CDR1 and CDR2 sequences are SGHAT and FQNNGV. CDR3 in DNA: TGTGCCAGCAGCGAACTCCGGGACAGATCCTACGAGCAGTACTTC. Protein: CASSELRDRSYEQYF.

This clone was observed a single time. Other DNA sequences from this sample encode an identical CDR3 as well. The chain carries TRBV5-1 and TRBJ2-7, with 9 bases that match TRBD1. The V and J ends lost 0 bases and 2 bases, in that order; junction bases with no gene match: 0. Germline V gives CDR1 SGHRS, CDR2 YFSETQ. This CDR3 has 14 residues. As DNA, the CDR3 is TGCGCCAGCAGCTTGGGACAGGGGGCCTACGAGCAGTACTTC. Translating gives CASSLGQGAYEQYF.

CDR3 amino acids: CASSDHRRIMNTEAFF. The CDR3 nucleotides are TGTGCCAGCAGTGACCACAGACGGATCATGAACACTGAAGCTTTCTTT. The rearrangement joins TRBV2 to TRBJ1-1, with D unclear. V was shortened by 3 bases and J by 0 bases, with 14 bases between the two germline ends. Germline V CDR1 and CDR2: SNHLY, FYNNEI. This CDR3 is built from 16 residues. Full variable domain (remainder filled in from reference TRBV2 and TRBJ1-1): EPEVTQTPSHQVTQMGQEVILRCVPISNHLYFYWYRQILGQKVEFLVSFYNNEISEKSEIFDDQFSVERPDGSNFTLKIRSTKLEDSAMYFCASSDHRRIMNTEAFFGQGTRLTVV.

The chain employs TRBV11-2 and TRBJ2-4; the D is unclear. Trimming took off 5 bases at V and 2 bases at J, with 10 bases between the two ends. This CDR3 has 14 amino acids. CDR1 is SGHAT, CDR2 FQNNGV, per germline. Here the CDR3 DNA reads TGTGCCAGCAGCCTCCACAGATCCAAAAACATTCAGTACTTC. This translates into CASSLHRSKNIQYF.

The count of this clone is one. The V and J genes are TRBV5-1 and TRBJ2-5, with D tentatively TRBD1 (6 bases). V was trimmed by 3 bases and J by 2 bases, leaving 14 bases between them. The germline V gene encodes CDR1 SGHRS and CDR2 YFSETQ. The CDR3 covers 15 residues. The CDR3 nucleotides read TGCGCCAGCAGCTCAGGGGTCGCGCTACAAGAGACCCAGTACTTC. Its translation: CASSSGVALQETQYF. Complete variable domain (other parts from reference TRBV5-1 and TRBJ2-5): KAGVTQTPRYLIKTRGQQVTLSCSPISGHRSVSWYQQTPGQGLQFLFEYFSETQRNKGNFPGRFSGRQFSNSRSEMNVSTLELGDSALYLCASSSGVALQETQYFGPGTRLLVL.

The genes are TRBV4-3 and TRBJ2-2; TRBD2 matches at 9 bases. Germline V gives CDR1 LGHNA, CDR2 YSLEER. The CDR3 consists of 20 residues. V gave up 0 bases and J gave up 5 bases; unmatched junction bases: 16. The CDR3 DNA is TGCGCCAGCAGCCAAGACCGGGTCCTCGGACTAGCGAGATCAACCGGGGAGCTGTTTTTT. Protein product: CASSQDRVLGLARSTGELFF.

This clone was recorded a few times. The chain is built from TRBV7-2 and TRBJ2-3; D gene uncertain. The CDR3 runs 12 residues. The germline gives CDR1 SGHTA, CDR2 FQGNSA. V was pared by 5 bases and J by 6 bases, with 9 bases between. The CDR3 spells CASSLRPDTQYF. The CDR3 DNA follows: TGTGCCAGCAGCCTCAGGCCGGATACGCAGTATTTT.

The V gene is TRBV6-5, the J gene TRBJ1-6; maybe TRBD1 (5 bases). V was shortened by 5 bases and J by 7 bases, with 15 bases between the two germline ends. From germline, CDR1 is MNHEY and CDR2 SVGAGI. The CDR3 covers 15 residues. CDR3 coding DNA: TGTGCCAGCAGTATATCCGGGACTAAAAATTCACCCCTCCACTTT. This translates into CASSISGTKNSPLHF.

The chain is built from TRBV27 and TRBJ2-3; 7 nucleotides agree with TRBD2. The germline CDR1 and CDR2 sequences are MNHEY and SMNVEV (reference sequence). This CDR3 region has 20 residues. V trimming: 1 base; J trimming: 2 bases; junction bases outside the gene matches: 18. The CDR3 is CASSLFGRTGLRRYTDTQYF. The CDR3 DNA reads TGTGCCAGCAGTTTATTCGGGAGGACCGGTCTGCGAAGATACACAGATACGCAGTATTTT.

J is TRBJ2-1 and V is TRBV9, with 7 nucleotides matching TRBD2. Losses at the gene ends were 0 bases for V and 5 bases for J; bases not matched to a gene: 5. This CDR3 spans 15 amino acids. Germline values: CDR1 SGDLS, CDR2 YYNGEE. The DNA of the CDR3 is TGTGCCAGCAGCGTAGGCGGGAGCTTGGACAATGAGCAGTTCTTC. As protein: CASSVGGSLDNEQFF.

With regard to this clone: Other DNA sequences in this sample translate to the same CDR3. The chain has TRBV7-9 and TRBJ1-2; D possibly corresponds to TRBD1 (5 bases). V was cut by 1 base and J by 2 bases, with 5 bases left in between. The CDR3 runs to 13 residues. CDR1 and CDR2 (germline): SEHNR, FQNEAQ (reference sequence). The CDR3 here is CASSLGQNYGYTF. CDR3 DNA sequence: TGTGCCAGCAGCTTAGGACAGAACTATGGCTACACCTTC.

This chain links TRBV5-4 with TRBJ1-6, with D unresolved. Germline loops: CDR1 SGHNT, CDR2 YYREEE (reference sequence). Trimming shortened V by 4 bases and J by 7 bases, and 15 bases separated the two germline ends. The CDR3 runs 15 residues. The CDR3 is CASSPGLGVNSPLHF. DNA for the CDR3: TGTGCCAGCAGCCCGGGCCTGGGAGTGAATTCACCCCTCCACTTT.

V gene TRBV19 combines with J gene TRBJ1-2, with a possible D match to TRBD1 (5 bases). Germline V lookup: CDR1 LNHDA, CDR2 SQIVND (reference sequence). The CDR3 consists of 13 residues. Deletions cut 7 bases from V and 1 base from J, with 10 bases between. The CDR3 coding sequence is TGTGCCAGTATCCAGGGCTTTAACTATGGCTACACCTTC. Residues: CASIQGFNYGYTF.

J is TRBJ1-2 and V is TRBV29-1, with TRBD1 matching 9 bases. J lost 4 bases, V lost 6 bases, and 6 bases had no gene match. The CDR3 covers 13 residues. Germline V gives CDR1 SQVTM, CDR2 ANQGSEA. The DNA for the CDR3 is TGCAGCGTCACAGGGGGCGAGGGCTATGGCTACACCTTC. Its translation is CSVTGGEGYGYTF. The whole variable domain, remainder taken from reference TRBV29-1 and TRBJ1-2, is SAVISQKPSRDICQRGTSLTIQCQVDSQVTMMFWYRQQPGQSLTLIATANQGSEATYESGFVIDKFPISRPNLTFSTLTVSNMSPEDSSIYLCSVTGGEGYGYTFGSGTRLTVV.